The source of this T cell receptor beta chain is a study of cytomegalovirus exposure and HLA in healthy donors. A word on this clone: Its antigen is still unknown.

Per the germline V gene, CDR1 is MNHNS and CDR2 is SASEGT. Trimming cost V 3 bases and J 6 bases; bases outside gene matches: 4. This CDR3 is 15 amino acids long. Sampled while nominally healthy, donors likely had unrecorded immune exposures. PCR used 60 Vbeta primers and 13 Jbeta primers. Method: immunoSEQ multiplex PCR; TCRdb's copy keeps in-frame clones and lacks some. Of 150,000 to 200,000 clones listed, about 81% are singletons. Notes on the study in general: Analysis was performed later, and it showed HLA-associated TCR beta chains to be more clonally expanded than equally common others. TRBV6-2, TRBV6-3 and other indistinguishable V segments were excluded.

The chain is built from TRBV6-1 and TRBJ2-1; 11 positions match TRBD2. The sequencing input was PBMCs. The origin of this receptor is a girl aged 10-17 years in good health and CMV-seropositive. The DNA for the CDR3 is TGTGCCAGCAGTGACCTAGCGGGAGGAGGCAATGAGCAGTTCTTC. This translates into CASSDLAGGGNEQFF.